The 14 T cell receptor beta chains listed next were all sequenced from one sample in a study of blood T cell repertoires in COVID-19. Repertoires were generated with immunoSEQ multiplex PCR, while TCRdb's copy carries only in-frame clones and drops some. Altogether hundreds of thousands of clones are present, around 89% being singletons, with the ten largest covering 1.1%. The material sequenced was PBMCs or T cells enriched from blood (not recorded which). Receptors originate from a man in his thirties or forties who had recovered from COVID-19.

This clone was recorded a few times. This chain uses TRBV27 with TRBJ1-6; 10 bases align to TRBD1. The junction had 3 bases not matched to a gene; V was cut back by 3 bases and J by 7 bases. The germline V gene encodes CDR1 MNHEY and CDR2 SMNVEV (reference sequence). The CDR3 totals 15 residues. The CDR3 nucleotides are TGTGCCAGCAGTTTCGGGACAGGGGTGAATTCACCCCTCCACTTT. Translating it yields CASSFGTGVNSPLHF.

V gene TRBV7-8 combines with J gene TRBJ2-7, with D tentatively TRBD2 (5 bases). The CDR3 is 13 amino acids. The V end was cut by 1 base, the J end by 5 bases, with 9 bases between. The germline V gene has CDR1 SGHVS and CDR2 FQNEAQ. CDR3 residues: CASSLGERHEQYF. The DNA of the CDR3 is TGTGCCAGCAGCTTAGGGGAGAGGCACGAGCAGTACTTC. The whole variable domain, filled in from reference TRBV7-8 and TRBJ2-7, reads GAGVSQSPRYKVAKRGQDVALRCDPISGHVSLFWYQQALGQGPEFLTYFQNEAQLDKSGLPSDRFFAERPEGSVSTLKIQRTQQEDSAVYLCASSLGERHEQYFGPGTRLTVT.

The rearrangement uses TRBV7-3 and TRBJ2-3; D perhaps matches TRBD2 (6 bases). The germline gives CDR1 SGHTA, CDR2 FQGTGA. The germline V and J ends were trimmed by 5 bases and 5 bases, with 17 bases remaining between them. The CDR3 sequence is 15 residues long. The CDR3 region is CASSLGGSGRDTQYF. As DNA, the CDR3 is TGTGCCAGCAGCCTTGGGGGTAGCGGTCGAGATACGCAGTATTTT.

CDR3 bases: TGTGCCAGCAGCCCAGGTGGGGAGAGCTATGGCTACACCTTC. Its translation is CASSPGGESYGYTF. The chain links TRBV5-6 to TRBJ1-2; D gene uncertain. This CDR3 region has 14 residues. Trimming took 4 bases from V and 4 from J, leaving 14 bases between them. From germline, CDR1 is SGHDT and CDR2 YYEEEE. Full variable domain (outside the CDR3, taken from reference TRBV5-6 and TRBJ1-2): DAGVTQSPTHLIKTRGQQVTLRCSPKSGHDTVSWYQQALGQGPQFIFQYYEEEERQRGNFPDRFSGHQFPNYSSELNVNALLLGDSALYLCASSPGGESYGYTFGSGTRLTVV.

DNA of the CDR3: TGTGCCATCAGTGAGGGACTAAGAGTGTCCGAGCAGTACTTC. This codes for CAISEGLRVSEQYF. V is TRBV10-3 and J is TRBJ2-7, with a weak D call TRBD2 (6 bases). The germline V gene encodes CDR1 ENHRY and CDR2 SYGVKD. This CDR3 has 14 residues. V lost 2 bases, J lost 6 bases, and 14 bases lay in between.

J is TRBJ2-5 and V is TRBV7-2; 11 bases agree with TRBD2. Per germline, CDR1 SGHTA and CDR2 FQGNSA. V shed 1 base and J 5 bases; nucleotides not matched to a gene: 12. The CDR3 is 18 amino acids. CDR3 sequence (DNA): TGTGCCAGCAGCTTAGGGGGTAGCGGGAGGGGGACCCCGGAGACCCAGTACTTC. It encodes CASSLGGSGRGTPETQYF. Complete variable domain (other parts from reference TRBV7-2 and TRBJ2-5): GAGVSQSPSNKVTEKGKDVELRCDPISGHTALYWYRQSLGQGLEFLIYFQGNSAPDKSGLPSDRFSAERTGGSVSTLTIQRTQQEDSAVYLCASSLGGSGRGTPETQYFGPGTRLLVL.

CDR3 sequence reads: CASSPPGTGVDDGYTF. CDR3 DNA sequence: TGTGCCAGCAGCCCCCCCGGGACAGGGGTTGATGACGGCTACACCTTC. The V and J genes are TRBV9 and TRBJ1-2; 10 positions agree with TRBD1. The CDR3 is 16 residues long. Germline V gives CDR1 SGDLS, CDR2 YYNGEE. V was clipped by 4 bases and J by 8 bases; unmatched bases: 14.

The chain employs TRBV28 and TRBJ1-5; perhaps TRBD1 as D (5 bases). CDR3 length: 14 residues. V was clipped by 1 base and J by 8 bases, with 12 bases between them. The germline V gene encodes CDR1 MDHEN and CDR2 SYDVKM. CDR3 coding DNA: TGTGCCAGCAGTTTATCCCCAGGGTGGGAGCCCCAGCATTTT. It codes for CASSLSPGWEPQHF.

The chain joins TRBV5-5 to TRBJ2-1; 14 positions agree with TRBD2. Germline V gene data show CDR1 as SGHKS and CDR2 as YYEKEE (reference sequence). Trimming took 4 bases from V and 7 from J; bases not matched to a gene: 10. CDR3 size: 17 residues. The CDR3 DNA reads TGTGCCAGCAGCCCAGGGACTAGCGGGAGTCAATGGAATGAGCAGTTCTTC. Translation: CASSPGTSGSQWNEQFF.

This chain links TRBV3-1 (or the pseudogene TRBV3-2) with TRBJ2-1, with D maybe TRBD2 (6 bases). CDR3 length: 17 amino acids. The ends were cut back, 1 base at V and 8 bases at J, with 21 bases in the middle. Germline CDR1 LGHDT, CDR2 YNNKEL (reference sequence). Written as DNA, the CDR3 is TGTGCCAGCAGCCAAGTCATAGGCCAGGGAGGAGGGGATGAGCAGTTCTTC. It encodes CASSQVIGQGGGDEQFF.

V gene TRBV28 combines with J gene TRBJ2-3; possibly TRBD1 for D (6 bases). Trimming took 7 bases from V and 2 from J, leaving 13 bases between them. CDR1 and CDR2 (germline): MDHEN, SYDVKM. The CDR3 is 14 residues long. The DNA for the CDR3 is TGTGCCAGCATACAGGACAGAGTCACAGATACGCAGTATTTT. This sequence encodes CASIQDRVTDTQYF.

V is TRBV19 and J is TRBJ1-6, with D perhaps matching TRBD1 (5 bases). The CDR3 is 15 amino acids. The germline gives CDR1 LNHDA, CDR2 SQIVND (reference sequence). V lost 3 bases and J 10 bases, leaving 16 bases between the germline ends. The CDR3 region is CASSMGLSVRSPLHF. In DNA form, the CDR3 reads TGTGCCAGTAGTATGGGACTGTCGGTTCGCTCACCCCTCCACTTT.

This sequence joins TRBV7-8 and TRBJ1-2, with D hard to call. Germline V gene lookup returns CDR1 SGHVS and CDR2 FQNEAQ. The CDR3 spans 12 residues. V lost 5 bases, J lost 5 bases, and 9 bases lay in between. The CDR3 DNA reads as TGTGCCAGCAGCCCCGAGGAGTATGGCTACACCTTC. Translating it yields CASSPEEYGYTF.

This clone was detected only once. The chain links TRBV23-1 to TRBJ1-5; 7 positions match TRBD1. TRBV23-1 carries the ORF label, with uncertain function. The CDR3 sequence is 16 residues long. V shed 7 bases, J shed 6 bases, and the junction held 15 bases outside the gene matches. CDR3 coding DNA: TGCGCCAGCATTCCACTCACCTGGGACAGACCTCAGCCCCAGCATTTT. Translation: CASIPLTWDRPQPQHF.